This T cell receptor (beta chain) was recorded in a study of blood T cell repertoires in COVID-19. Study-level background: Collection of acute and convalescent COVID-19 samples took place in the United States, Italy and Spain. T cells, B-cell-depleted T cells, or PBMCs provided the cDNA or gDNA that served as material.

This CDR3 comprises 17 residues. The germline CDR1 and CDR2 sequences are SEHNR and FQNEAQ (reference sequence). The V and J ends lost 2 bases and 0 bases, in that order; junction bases with no gene match: 3. Authors' analysis steps: Nucleated cell number was recorded as an estimate derived from reference gene primer amplification. Clones were sequenced by immunoSEQ multiplex PCR, and TCRdb holds only the in-frame ones, with some missing. V and J calls and clone size come straight from that table; D and trimming were deduced from the DNA. The sample lists about 180,000 clones, around 77% occurring once.

The TCR comes from a man in his 70s with active or convalescent COVID-19. Material: peripheral blood. This chain joins TRBV7-9 and TRBJ2-1; 11 bases are a match to TRBD2. CDR3 DNA: TGTGCCAGCAGCTTACGACTAGCGGGGAGCTCCTACAATGAGCAGTTCTTC. Translated: CASSLRLAGSSYNEQFF.